This T cell receptor beta chain was found in a study of CD8+ T cells in alopecia areata. Treatment specified: oral pan-JAK inhibitor, 5-10 mg twice daily. Germline values: CDR1 SQVTM, CDR2 ANQGSEA. This CDR3 is built from 14 residues. Trimming stripped 4 bases from V and 4 bases from J, with 14 bases between. Following extraction, RNA underwent reverse transcription to cDNA, which served as the sequencing template. Data came from immunoSEQ multiplex PCR; TCRdb stores just in-frame clones and leaves some out. The sample lists about 190,000 clones; more than 55% were seen once. The TCR sequence derives from a human donor with alopecia areata. This specimen consisted of CD4+ T cells sorted from blood, obtained at week 4, from a patient treated with tofacitinib. The V and J genes are TRBV29-1 and TRBJ2-1; D possibly corresponds to TRBD1 (6 bases). This CDR3 is CSVGRGNHYNEQFF. CDR3 bases: TGCAGCGTTGGCAGGGGCAATCATTACAATGAGCAGTTCTTC.